Following are 15 T cell receptor beta chains from one sample sequenced in a study of cytomegalovirus exposure and HLA in healthy donors. 13 Jbeta primers and 60 Vbeta primers were used for the PCR. The method was immunoSEQ multiplex PCR; TCRdb's version includes in-frame clones alone and lacks a portion of them. In the table there are 140,000 to 150,000 clones, 76% of which are singletons. Material: PBMCs. Receptors originate from a man aged 35-49 years in good health and CMV-seronegative.

The chain employs TRBV2 and TRBJ2-3; 7 nucleotides line up with TRBD1. Losses at the gene ends were 6 bases for V and 2 bases for J; bases not matched to a gene: 11. Germline lookup yields CDR1 SNHLY and CDR2 FYNNEI. The CDR3 loop spans 16 amino acids. CDR3 residues: CASRDGQARLTDTQYF. For the CDR3, the DNA is TGTGCCAGCAGGGATGGACAGGCAAGGCTCACAGATACGCAGTATTTT. The full variable domain, in which reference TRBV2 and TRBJ2-3 provide the parts outside the CDR3, is EPEVTQTPSHQVTQMGQEVILRCVPISNHLYFYWYRQILGQKVEFLVSFYNNEISEKSEIFDDQFSVERPDGSNFTLKIRSTKLEDSAMYFCASRDGQARLTDTQYFGPGTRLTVL.

This rearrangement joins TRBV19 to TRBJ1-2; perhaps TRBD1 as D (5 bases). In germline, CDR1 is LNHDA, CDR2 SQIVND (reference sequence). V was clipped by 3 bases and J by 3 bases, with 8 bases between them. There are 13 residues in the CDR3. The CDR3, as DNA: TGTGCCAGTAGTATGGCGGGACACTATGGCTACACCTTC. This sequence encodes CASSMAGHYGYTF.

In its sample, this clone was seen a few times. This rearrangement joins TRBV27 to TRBJ2-7; 11 bases match TRBD2. Germline V gives CDR1 MNHEY, CDR2 SMNVEV (reference sequence). The CDR3 has 19 residues. With V trimmed by 2 bases and J by 0 bases, 12 bases remained unmatched. In nucleotides, the CDR3 is TGTGCCAGCAGTTTAAAAGCCTCGGCTAGCGGGGGGAGCTCCTACGAGCAGTACTTC. Translation: CASSLKASASGGSSYEQYF.

V and J are TRBV28 and TRBJ2-5, with 12 bases aligning to TRBD2. This CDR3 comprises 15 residues. Trimming removed 3 bases from V and 3 bases from J; junction bases left unmatched: 2. Germline V CDR1 and CDR2: MDHEN, SYDVKM. CDR3 bases: TGTGCCAGCAGTTTGCTAGCGGGAGGGAAAGAGACCCAGTACTTC. Protein sequence: CASSLLAGGKETQYF.

This clone was seen only once. The chain uses TRBV7-8 and TRBJ1-4, with D possibly matching TRBD1 (5 bases). There are 15 residues in the CDR3. CDR1 SGHVS and CDR2 FQNEAQ come from the germline V gene. V gave up 5 bases and J gave up 0 bases, with 10 bases separating them. As DNA, the CDR3 is TGTGCCAGCAGCCGACAGACCTCAACTAATGAAAAACTGTTTTTT. It encodes CASSRQTSTNEKLFF.

The chain uses TRBV5-6 and TRBJ2-7; D may be TRBD2 (5 bases). V was pared by 1 base and J by 4 bases, with 21 bases between. This CDR3 is built from 17 residues. CDR1 is SGHDT and CDR2 is YYEEEE in the germline V gene. The CDR3 loop reads CASSLWWEWTLRYEQYF. CDR3 sequence (DNA): TGTGCCAGCAGCTTGTGGTGGGAGTGGACCCTTAGGTACGAGCAGTACTTC.

The rearrangement joins TRBV11-2 to TRBJ1-6; TRBD1 agrees at 7 bases. Germline CDR1 and CDR2: SGHAT and FQNNGV. Unmatched junction bases numbered 3, after V lost 2 bases and J lost 5 bases. The CDR3 extends over 15 amino acids. This chain's CDR3 is CASSLKGQDNSPLHF. The CDR3 coding sequence is TGTGCCAGCAGCTTAAAAGGACAGGATAATTCACCCCTCCACTTT. The complete variable domain, with remaining parts taken from reference TRBV11-2 and TRBJ1-6, reads EAGVAQSPRYKIIEKRQSVAFWCNPISGHATLYWYQQILGQGPKLLIQFQNNGVVDDSQLPKDRFSAERLKGVDSTLKIQPAKLEDSAVYLCASSLKGQDNSPLHFGNGTRLTVT.

The chain has TRBV4-1 and TRBJ1-5; D is perhaps TRBD1 (5 bases). The CDR3 consists of 16 residues. V was cut by 0 bases and J by 7 bases, with 16 bases left in between. The V gene's germline CDR1 is MGHRA and CDR2 YSYEKL. The DNA of the CDR3 is TGCGCCAGCAGCCAAGATTGGGAGGGGACTGAACAGCCCCAGCATTTT. The encoded protein is CASSQDWEGTEQPQHF.

The chain uses TRBV10-2 and TRBJ1-6, with D tentatively TRBD1 (6 bases). CDR1 WSHSY and CDR2 SAAADI come from the germline V gene. V was cut by 3 bases and J by 2 bases, with 11 bases left in between. This CDR3 spans 16 amino acids. The CDR3 DNA reads as TGCGCCAGCAGTGACACAGGGTTTGCCTATAATTCACCCCTCCACTTT. Its protein is CASSDTGFAYNSPLHF.

The gene calls are TRBV15 and TRBJ2-7, with D possibly matching TRBD2 (5 bases). The CDR3 consists of 16 residues. V shed 0 bases and J shed 2 bases, with 14 bases lying between them. The germline V gene has CDR1 LNHNV and CDR2 YYDKDF (reference sequence). In nucleotides, the CDR3 is TGTGCCACCAGCAGAGATGAGGGTTTCGGCGCCTACGAGCAGTACTTC. As protein: CATSRDEGFGAYEQYF.

The chain combines TRBV5-6 with TRBJ2-7; 7 bases fit TRBD1. This CDR3 region has 15 residues. In germline, CDR1 is SGHDT, CDR2 YYEEEE. Losses at the gene ends were 1 base for V and 5 bases for J; bases not matched to a gene: 9. Here the CDR3 DNA reads TGTGCCAGCAGCTTGAGTTTCGGACAGGAGCACGAGCAGTACTTC. This translates into CASSLSFGQEHEQYF.

The count of this clone is one. This chain joins TRBV19 and TRBJ2-7; 9 nucleotides match TRBD1. Germline trimming cut 4 bases from V and 7 bases from J; bases unmatched to any gene: 11. The CDR3 loop spans 15 amino acids. Per the germline V gene, CDR1 is LNHDA and CDR2 is SQIVND (reference sequence). The CDR3 DNA reads TGTGCCAGTAGTAGGGGGGACAGGGTGTCGGGTGAGCAGTACTTC. As protein: CASSRGDRVSGEQYF.

J is TRBJ2-2 and V is TRBV28, with 7 bases lining up with TRBD1. Germline assignment: CDR1 MDHEN and CDR2 SYDVKM. The CDR3 runs 19 residues. J gave up 8 bases and V 1 base, and 19 bases lay outside the gene matches. Written as DNA, the CDR3 is TGTGCCAGCAGTTTATCTACAGCCCTTTGGACAGGTAGTGAGGGGGAGCTGTTTTTT. Translated, it gives CASSLSTALWTGSEGELFF.

The chain couples TRBV7-2 to TRBJ2-2; D is unclear. Germline CDR1 reads SGHTA; CDR2 reads FQGNSA. V was trimmed by 3 bases and J by 7 bases, leaving 6 bases between them. The CDR3 extends over 12 amino acids. DNA of the CDR3: TGTGCCAGCAGCTTTCTCGGCGGGGAGCTGTTTTTT. It translates to CASSFLGGELFF.

The chain is built from TRBV6-4 and TRBJ2-1, with 11 bases fitting TRBD1. The CDR3 has 14 amino acids. The junction had 2 bases not matched to a gene; V was cut back by 4 bases and J by 6 bases. CDR1 MRHNA and CDR2 SNTAGT come from the germline V gene. The CDR3 DNA is TGTGCCAGCAGTGCGGGACAGGGGGGCAATGAGCAGTTCTTC. This encodes CASSAGQGGNEQFF.